The clone carrying this TCR beta chain was detected once. Its specificity is not known. This sample was included in a study of T cell responses to AZD1222 COVID-19 vaccine. Study findings and constraints: Baseline serology detected seropositivity in only six or seven AZD1222 recipients. In all cases, repertoires were sampled only after the peak T cell response. Donors skewed white British and female; clonal diversity was possibly underestimated. Nearly half of the spike-specific TCRs reportedly recognize variant regions that carry no mutations.

In germline, CDR1 is SGHRS, CDR2 YFSETQ. V shed 1 base and J shed 0 bases, with 8 bases lying between them. This CDR3 is 15 amino acids long. The data were produced by immunoSEQ multiplex PCR, yet TCRdb's version contains in-frame clones alone and is incomplete. Of over 150,000 clones listed, approximately 94% were seen once; the top ten hold roughly 1.7%. V is TRBV5-1 and J is TRBJ2-1; possible D gene TRBD1, 5 bases. This receptor was identified in an adult who received the AZD1222 COVID-19 vaccine. Here the sequenced sample was peripheral blood, taken 28 days after the second AZD1222 dose. CDR3 sequence reads: CASSLYQGSYNEQFF. The CDR3 DNA sequence: TGCGCCAGCAGCTTGTATCAGGGCTCCTACAATGAGCAGTTCTTC.